This T cell receptor beta chain originates from a study of Ad26.COV2.S vaccination and SARS-CoV-2 variants. Study-level information: COV1001, an Ad26.COV2.S trial, supplied this vaccine-arm donor. The authors gave Ad26.COV2.S intramuscularly, either once or twice 56 days apart. Broader study findings: Vaccine and placebo groups showed comparable non-spike TCR breadth. Spike-specific TCR breadth was greater in vaccine than placebo recipients.

Notes on this clone: The target antigen is unknown.

Treatment meaning: over 15 received Ad26.COV2.S at low or high dose, single or two shots; several received placebo; per-sample allocation not given. The samples were gathered on day 63 after the first injection of vaccine or placebo. The assay was immunoSEQ multiplex PCR, and TCRdb's table has in-frame clones only and misses some. This sample yields about 400,000 clones, of which 70% to 90% are seen a single time; 3.6% belongs to the top ten. The receptor was derived from a person aged 18 to 65 who received the Ad26.COV2.S COVID-19 vaccine or a placebo. Specimen: peripheral blood, collected in a trial of Ad26.COV2.S vaccine versus placebo.

Here the CDR3 DNA reads TGTGCCAGCAGTTATACCGACAGGGGGAGAGGCTACACCTTC. This translates into CASSYTDRGRGYTF. This chain uses TRBV6-5 with TRBJ1-2; 9 nucleotides line up with TRBD1. CDR1 and CDR2 from the germline V gene are MNHEY and SVGAGI. The V and J ends lost 3 bases and 8 bases, in that order; junction bases with no gene match: 7. This CDR3 spans 14 amino acids.